The 28 T cell receptor beta chains listed next were all sequenced from one sample in a study of molecular identifiers for immune sequencing clone quantification. TCRdb recomputed calls from the PCR reads with MiXCR, one row per CDR3 protein. This repertoire shows around 470,000 distinct CDR3 sequences, 20% to 25% found once; its top ten account for around 0.86%. Sequences were obtained from naive CD8+ T cells from blood, with Jurkat cell RNA spiked in. The subset: FACS-sorted CD8+CD4-CCR7+CD45RA+ naive T cells. These receptors were taken from a human donor in good health. Some libraries in this study had Jurkat cell RNA spiked in.

Of note for this clonotype: A much larger clone differs from this one at a single base, so this may be a read error. The chain uses TRBV7-6 and TRBJ2-3, with D unresolved. This CDR3 has 15 amino acids. Per the germline V gene, CDR1 is SGHVS and CDR2 is FNYEAQ. The CDR3 here is CASSWTAERTDAQYF. Written as DNA, the CDR3 is TGTGCCAGCAGCTGGACGGCCGAGCGCACAGATGCGCAGTATTTT.

This clonotype was observed a single time. This is likely a read error, given that the CDR3 carries no conserved phenylalanine or tryptophan at its end. V is TRBV18 and J is TRBJ1-1, with TRBD1 matching 8 bases. The trim removed 3 bases at V and 4 bases at J, leaving 4 bases unmatched. The germline gives CDR1 KGHSH, CDR2 LQKENI. The CDR3 consists of 14 residues. The CDR3 loop is CASSPDRGRTEAFL. The CDR3 bases are TGTGCCAGCTCACCCGACAGGGGTCGCACTGAAGCTTTCCTT.

The chain has TRBV30 and TRBJ2-5; the D is unclear. V was pared by 0 bases and J by 1 base, with 12 bases between. Looked up from germline, CDR1 is GTSNPN and CDR2 is SVGIG (reference sequence). This CDR3 region has 15 residues. The CDR3 loop is CAWSVPPGSQETQYF. CDR3 nucleotides: TGTGCCTGGAGTGTACCCCCGGGCAGCCAAGAGACCCAGTACTTC.

This clonotype has a handful of counts. This sequence joins TRBV25-1 and TRBJ2-7; TRBD2 matches at 7 bases. V dropped 5 bases and J dropped 2; count of bases not matched to a gene: 6. CDR1 is MGHDK, CDR2 SYGVNS, per germline. CDR3 length: 14 amino acids. CDR3 amino acids: CASSHRDYAYEQYF. The CDR3 nucleotides are TGTGCCAGCAGTCACCGGGACTATGCCTACGAGCAGTACTTC.

Remarks on this clonotype: One base away lies a much larger clone, so this may be a sequencing read error. The chain links TRBV15 to TRBJ2-3; no reliable D call. Per germline, CDR1 LNHNV and CDR2 YYDKDF (reference sequence). The CDR3 totals 13 residues. Trimming pared 4 bases from V and 6 bases from J, leaving 11 bases between. CDR3: CATSILHPDTQYF. CDR3 sequence (DNA): TGTGCCACCAGCATCCTCCACCCCGATACGCAGTATTTT.

The J gene is TRBJ2-4, the V gene TRBV19, with a weak D call TRBD2 (6 bases). Trimming cost V 5 bases and J 8 bases, with 19 bases left between them. In germline, CDR1 is LNHDA, CDR2 SQIVND (reference sequence). This CDR3 comprises 15 residues. CDR3 bases: TGTGCCAGTAGTTGGTTAGCCGGGGGTATGGACATTCAGTACTTC. It encodes CASSWLAGGMDIQYF.

This clonotype was seen a few times. The chain employs TRBV12-3 or TRBV12-4 and TRBJ2-5; 8 nucleotides agree with TRBD2. Germline trimming cut 2 bases from V and 5 bases from J; bases unmatched to any gene: 16. This CDR3 is built from 18 residues. The CDR3: CASSLRGGGLALMETQYF. In nucleotides, the CDR3 is TGTGCCAGCAGTTTAAGAGGGGGAGGACTAGCCCTCATGGAGACCCAGTACTTC.

This clonotype came up a few times. This chain joins TRBV6-5 and TRBJ1-5; D is unclear. The CDR3 contains 12 residues. With 6 bases removed from V and 7 bases from J, the gap between germline ends came to 10 bases. Looked up from germline, CDR1 is MNHEY and CDR2 is SVGAGI. CDR3 DNA: TGTGCCAGCAGGGAAGCTGGACAGCCCCAGCATTTT. This gives the protein CASREAGQPQHF.

There are many counts of this clonotype. V usage is TRBV4-1 and J usage is TRBJ2-5; 10 nucleotides line up with TRBD2. Germline CDR1 reads MGHRA; CDR2 reads YSYEKL. Unmatched junction bases numbered 9, after V lost 4 bases and J lost 1 base. CDR3 size: 17 residues. CDR3 residues: CASSPQGLAGVQETQYF. DNA for the CDR3: TGCGCCAGCAGCCCCCAGGGCCTAGCGGGGGTCCAAGAGACCCAGTACTTC.

This clonotype was seen at least ten times. This sequence joins TRBV12-3 or TRBV12-4 and TRBJ2-6; 8 nucleotides line up with TRBD1. This CDR3 has 17 amino acids. The ends lost 6 bases at V and 0 bases at J; junction bases unmatched: 7. The CDR3 is CASRPGQGSSGANVLTF. CDR3 nucleotides: TGTGCCAGCAGACCCGGACAGGGCTCCTCTGGGGCCAACGTCCTGACTTTC.

This clonotype was counted only a few times. The chain carries TRBV15 and TRBJ2-3; 10 bases fit TRBD2. The CDR3 extends over 17 amino acids. V was clipped by 7 bases and J by 4 bases; unmatched bases: 14. From germline, CDR1 is LNHNV and CDR2 YYDKDF (reference sequence). Here the CDR3 DNA reads TGTGCCACCACCACCTCGAGACTAGCGGGTAACCCAGATACGCAGTATTTT. It codes for CATTTSRLAGNPDTQYF.

Of note for this clonotype: Being one base from a much bigger clone, this may be a read error. This sequence joins TRBV18 and TRBJ1-1, with a possible D match to TRBD1 (6 bases). With 3 bases removed from V and 10 bases from J, the gap between germline ends came to 12 bases. In germline, CDR1 is KGHSH, CDR2 LQKENI. The CDR3 has 12 residues. This chain's CDR3 is CASSPATGGAFF. The CDR3 nucleotides read TGTGCCAGCTCACCGGCGACAGGCGGAGCTTTCTTT.

The table lists this clonotype with a few counts. The rearrangement joins TRBV20-1 to TRBJ1-2, with D possibly TRBD1 on 5 matching bases. Trimming left V 7 bases short and J 4 bases short, with 31 bases between. The germline V gene encodes CDR1 DFQATT and CDR2 SNEGSKA (reference sequence). The CDR3 sequence is 18 residues long. The CDR3 region is CSGTRETVIYPQSYGYTF. The DNA of the CDR3 is TGCAGTGGGACTAGGGAGACAGTCATATACCCGCAGAGCTATGGCTACACCTTC.

At least ten counts were recorded for this clonotype. The gene calls are TRBV7-2 and TRBJ2-7, with 9 bases fitting TRBD2. Germline CDR1 SGHTA, CDR2 FQGNSA. After removal of 3 bases from V and 6 bases from J, the junction contained 12 bases not matched to a gene. The CDR3 is 16 residues long. The CDR3 loop reads CASSLPPGLAPTEQYF. CDR3 nucleotide sequence: TGTGCCAGCAGCTTGCCCCCGGGACTAGCCCCCACCGAGCAGTACTTC.

This chain connects TRBV5-1 to TRBJ2-7; D call uncertain. CDR1 and CDR2 (germline): SGHRS, YFSETQ. The V and J ends lost 4 bases and 2 bases respectively, with 13 bases between them. The CDR3 spans 14 residues. The CDR3 region has the DNA TGCGCCAGCAGCAGTGATCTAAATACCTACGAGCAGTACTTC. This encodes CASSSDLNTYEQYF.

About this clonotype: Its ends do not fully match the called genes, so a read error is possible. This chain connects TRBV16 to TRBJ2-1; weak D call: TRBD2 (5 bases). CDR1 is KGHSY and CDR2 is FQNENV in the germline V gene. The CDR3 extends over 16 amino acids. Here the CDR3 DNA reads TGTGCCAGCAGCCAATCGGGGAGTAGCGTCTACAATGGGCAGTTCTTC. Protein: CASSQSGSSVYNGQFF.

This clonotype was counted at least ten times. The genes are TRBV29-1 and TRBJ1-1; 7 positions match TRBD1. The trim removed 5 bases at V and 4 bases at J, leaving 10 bases unmatched. CDR3 length: 14 amino acids. The V gene's germline CDR1 is SQVTM and CDR2 ANQGSEA. CDR3 sequence (DNA): TGCAGCGTTATTTACAGGGGTAGTGGCACTGAAGCTTTCTTT. Protein: CSVIYRGSGTEAFF.

The table lists this clonotype with many counts. The gene calls are TRBV20-1 and TRBJ1-1; possible D gene TRBD1, 5 bases. V gave up 3 bases and J gave up 1 base, with 12 bases separating them. The CDR3 consists of 14 residues. Germline V CDR1 and CDR2: DFQATT, SNEGSKA (reference sequence). Here the CDR3 DNA reads TGCAGTGCTAGGGAAGACAGCACGAACACTGAAGCTTTCTTT. Protein sequence: CSAREDSTNTEAFF.

V and J are TRBV20-1 and TRBJ2-2; 8 bases fit TRBD1. Germline V gene sequence: CDR1 DFQATT, CDR2 SNEGSKA (reference sequence). This CDR3 comprises 13 residues. The V segment lost 5 bases and the J segment 2 bases; nucleotides outside the gene matches: 1. Here the CDR3 reads CSADRGNTGELFF. The CDR3 nucleotides read TGCAGTGCTGACAGGGGAAACACCGGGGAGCTGTTTTTT.

This clonotype was recorded at least ten times. The V call is TRBV23-1, the J call TRBJ2-3; D unresolved. TRBV23-1 is an ORF; its function is uncertain. CDR3 length: 17 amino acids. V was shortened by 0 bases and J by 5 bases, with 18 bases between the two germline ends. This CDR3 reads CASSQSGQLPLGDTQYF. In nucleotides, the CDR3 is TGCGCCAGCAGTCAATCAGGCCAGCTTCCCCTGGGAGATACGCAGTATTTT.

The sample holds a few counts of this clonotype. CDR3 nucleotides: TGCAGTGCTATATCAGGTAGCGGGAGTCGTGTTGAGCAGTTCTTC. It translates to CSAISGSGSRVEQFF. The chain couples TRBV20-1 to TRBJ2-1; TRBD2 matches 9 bases. This CDR3 spans 15 amino acids. The germline CDR1 and CDR2 sequences are DFQATT and SNEGSKA (reference sequence). V trimming: 4 bases; J trimming: 9 bases; junction bases outside the gene matches: 13.

V and J are TRBV14 and TRBJ2-1, with D possibly matching TRBD2 (6 bases). The V gene lost 4 bases and the J gene lost 0 bases, with 16 bases spanning the gap. Germline V gives CDR1 SGHDN, CDR2 FVKESK. The CDR3 has 17 residues. The CDR3 coding sequence is TGTGCCAGCAGCCGGTCCCCTGGGGGGAACTCCTACAATGAGCAGTTCTTC. It specifies CASSRSPGGNSYNEQFF.

This clonotype has just a few counts. The chain couples TRBV4-3 to TRBJ2-7; 10 bases align to TRBD1. Losses at the gene ends were 4 bases for V and 3 bases for J; bases not matched to a gene: 3. The germline CDR1 and CDR2 sequences are LGHNA and YSLEER. This CDR3 contains 14 residues. The CDR3 loop reads CASSRGTGDYEQYF. In nucleotides, the CDR3 is TGCGCCAGCAGCCGAGGGACAGGGGACTACGAGCAGTACTTC.

This clonotype was counted between two and nine times. The J gene is TRBJ2-6, the V gene TRBV5-5, with 14 bases fitting TRBD2. CDR1 and CDR2 from the germline V gene are SGHKS and YYEKEE (reference sequence). The J segment lost 5 bases and the V segment lost 3 bases, leaving 4 bases of the junction unmatched. The CDR3 contains 17 residues. The CDR3 loop is CASSSGTSGRWANVLTF. CDR3 DNA: TGTGCCAGCAGCTCCGGGACTAGCGGGAGATGGGCCAACGTCCTGACTTTC.

This clonotype was counted a few times. The rearrangement uses TRBV6-5 and TRBJ1-2; TRBD1 aligns across 8 bases. The CDR3 covers 16 residues. Germline CDR1 reads MNHEY; CDR2 reads SVGAGI. With V trimmed by 0 bases and J by 0 bases, 3 bases remained unmatched. The CDR3 region is CASSYSPGGSNYGYTF. CDR3 bases: TGTGCCAGCAGTTACTCGCCAGGGGGCTCTAACTATGGCTACACCTTC.

The gene calls are TRBV9 and TRBJ2-2, with 9 bases fitting TRBD1. The CDR3 extends over 17 amino acids. Germline V gene lookup returns CDR1 SGDLS and CDR2 YYNGEE. V shed 3 bases, J shed 0 bases, and the junction held 6 bases outside the gene matches. CDR3 protein: CASSAGQGLTNTGELFF. In DNA form, the CDR3 reads TGTGCCAGCAGCGCTGGACAGGGGTTGACGAACACCGGGGAGCTGTTTTTT.

This clonotype occurred many times. V usage is TRBV6-5 and J usage is TRBJ2-4; 9 bases line up with TRBD1. CDR3 length equals 17 residues. CDR1 is MNHEY and CDR2 is SVGAGI in the germline V gene. V shed 2 bases, J shed 0 bases, and the junction held 5 bases outside the gene matches. The CDR3 spells CASSYGTGPLAKNIQYF. CDR3 DNA: TGTGCCAGCAGTTACGGGACAGGGCCGCTAGCCAAAAACATTCAGTACTTC.

The chain's CDR3 is CASSYGTGGLVGETQYF. The CDR3 nucleotides read TGTGCCAGCAGTTACGGGACAGGGGGCCTGGTGGGAGAGACCCAGTACTTC. The rearrangement joins TRBV6-5 to TRBJ2-5; 12 positions match TRBD1. With 2 bases clipped from V and 4 bases from J, the junction kept 8 bases outside the gene matches. Germline-derived CDR1 and CDR2 are MNHEY and SVGAGI. The CDR3 has 17 amino acids.